A selection of T cell receptor beta chains follows, all from one sample in a study of cytomegalovirus exposure and HLA in healthy donors. Measured with immunoSEQ multiplex PCR; TCRdb has only the in-frame clones, and not every one. This repertoire shows about 150,000 clones, around 88% found once; its top ten account for around 20%. The source material was PBMCs. These receptors were taken from a man aged 18 to 30 in good health and CMV-seropositive. CDR3s include the opening cysteine and the closing phenylalanine or tryptophan. Fields, in order: D gene, J gene, V gene, clone size, CDR3 protein, CDR3 DNA. D genes are given only for firm matches. Some rows have no size entry. The others give once, few or many, or a class for an expanded clone.

>.|TRBJ2-7|TRBV27|once
CASSFGQDYEQYF
TGTGCCAGCAGTTTTGGGCAGGACTACGAGCAGTACTTC
>.|TRBJ2-6|TRBV13|.
CASSPPRALTSGANVLTF
TGTGCCAGCAGCCCCCCGCGGGCCTTAACGTCTGGGGCCAACGTCCTGACTTTC
>TRBD1|TRBJ2-7|TRBV6-5|.
CASRTDRGFNEQYF
TGTGCCAGCAGGACAGACAGGGGGTTCAACGAGCAGTACTTC
>.|TRBJ1-4|TRBV7-6|.
CASSLISGAMEKLFF
TGTGCCAGCAGCTTAATAAGCGGAGCGATGGAAAAACTGTTTTTT
>TRBD2|TRBJ2-3|TRBV30|.
CAWRTPGRMSTDTQYF
TGTGCCTGGAGAACCCCCGGGAGGATGAGCACAGATACGCAGTATTTT
>.|TRBJ2-5|TRBV15|.
CATSSRRSEETQYF
TGTGCCACCAGCTCAAGGCGGTCGGAAGAGACCCAGTACTTC
>TRBD1|TRBJ1-2|TRBV27|.
CASSSRQGPIYGYTF
TGTGCCAGCAGTTCCCGACAGGGTCCCATCTATGGCTACACCTTC
>.|TRBJ2-5|TRBV7-2|.
CASSTRTSREETQYF
TGTGCCAGCAGCACCCGGACTTCACGGGAAGAGACCCAGTACTTC
>TRBD2|TRBJ2-5|TRBV4-2|.
CASSHLSGSGEETQYF
TGTGCCAGCAGCCACCTGAGCGGGAGTGGGGAAGAGACCCAGTACTTC
>.|TRBJ1-2|TRBV5-1|once
CASSSDSYGYTF
TGCGCCAGCAGCTCCGACAGCTATGGCTACACCTTC
>TRBD1|TRBJ1-1|TRBV5-1|.
CASSSSLIQGARNTEAFF
TGCGCCAGCAGCTCATCATTGATTCAGGGGGCGAGGAACACTGAAGCTTTCTTT
>TRBD2|TRBJ2-7|TRBV6-1|.
CASSSTGTSSYEQYF
TGTGCCAGCAGTTCTACCGGGACTAGCTCCTACGAGCAGTACTTC
>TRBD1|TRBJ2-7|TRBV18|medium-sized
CASSRQGYFGEQYF
TGTGCCAGCTCGCGACAGGGGTATTTCGGCGAGCAGTACTTC
>TRBD2|TRBJ2-7|TRBV27|.
CASSRDYTNSYEQYF
TGTGCCAGCAGTCGGGACTACACAAACTCCTACGAGCAGTACTTC
>TRBD1|TRBJ2-2|TRBV7-2|.
CASSADRGRTGELFF
TGTGCCAGCAGCGCCGACAGGGGAAGGACCGGGGAGCTGTTTTTT
>TRBD1|TRBJ1-1|TRBV7-9|.
CASRRDSEAFF
TGTGCCAGCAGGAGGGACAGCGAAGCTTTCTTT
>.|TRBJ1-1|TRBV4-3|.
CASSQDGNTEAFF
TGCGCCAGCAGCCAAGACGGGAACACTGAAGCTTTCTTT
>TRBD1|TRBJ1-2|TRBV30|.
CAWSVEEGAVGYTF
TGTGCCTGGAGTGTCGAGGAGGGGGCGGTTGGCTACACCTTC
>.|TRBJ1-4|TRBV9|.
CASSVGQTTNEKLFF
TGTGCCAGCAGCGTAGGGCAGACAACTAATGAAAAACTGTTTTTT
>.|TRBJ1-6|TRBV5-4|.
CASKERRDNSPLHF
TGTGCCAGCAAGGAGAGGCGGGATAATTCACCCCTCCACTTT
>.|TRBJ1-2|TRBV7-9|.
CASSLASSRGGGTYGYTF
TGTGCCAGCAGCTTAGCCTCAAGCAGAGGCGGGGGTACCTATGGCTACACCTTC
>.|TRBJ2-2|TRBV6-4|.
CASSRGNTGELFF
TGTGCCAGCAGTCGGGGGAACACCGGGGAGCTGTTTTTT
>TRBD1|TRBJ1-5|TRBV7-9|.
CASSLNPGQGLGLVQHF
TGTGCCAGCAGCTTAAATCCGGGACAGGGGCTTGGTCTGGTCCAGCATTTT
>TRBD1|TRBJ1-5|TRBV7-9|.
CASSLGTGDYSNQPQHF
TGTGCCAGCAGCTTAGGGACAGGCGATTATAGCAATCAGCCCCAGCATTTT
>.|TRBJ1-5|TRBV6-1|.
CASSHGAGKKNF
TGTGCCAGCAGCCATGGGGCAGGGAAAAAGAATTTT
>TRBD1|TRBJ1-4|TRBV6-6|.
CASRTTGSPTEKLFF
TGTGCCAGCAGAACGACAGGGTCACCAACAGAAAAACTGTTTTTT
>TRBD1|TRBJ2-7|TRBV4-1|.
CASSPLLSPGQGAAGEQYF
TGCGCCAGCAGCCCCCTTTTATCCCCGGGACAGGGGGCGGCAGGCGAGCAGTACTTC
>.|TRBJ1-3|TRBV14|.
CASSQNQGFSGNTIYF
TGTGCCAGCAGCCAAAATCAGGGGTTCTCTGGAAACACCATATATTTT
>TRBD1|TRBJ2-7|TRBV19|many
CASSIVGQGQNHEQYF
TGTGCCAGTAGTATAGTTGGACAGGGCCAAAACCACGAGCAGTACTTC
>.|TRBJ1-3|TRBV29-1|.
CSVEPGLEGNTIYF
TGCAGCGTTGAGCCGGGATTAGAGGGAAACACCATATATTTT
>.|TRBJ1-1|TRBV7-8|.
CASSLKQHNTEAFF
TGTGCCAGCAGCTTAAAACAGCATAACACTGAAGCTTTCTTT
>.|TRBJ1-2|TRBV5-1|few
CASRLASGYTF
TGCGCCAGCAGACTTGCTTCCGGCTACACCTTC
>TRBD2|TRBJ2-1|TRBV6-5|.
CASSYAGATREQFF
TGTGCCAGCAGTTACGCGGGAGCGACGCGTGAGCAGTTCTTC
>.|TRBJ1-5|TRBV6-5|once
CASSYSADTEPQHF
TGTGCCAGCAGTTACTCGGCCGATACCGAGCCCCAGCATTTT
>.|TRBJ1-1|TRBV5-1|.
CASSFSTYRTEAFF
TGCGCCAGCAGCTTCTCCACCTATCGTACTGAAGCTTTCTTT
>.|TRBJ2-3|TRBV5-1|.
CASSAGRTDTQYF
TGCGCCAGCAGCGCGGGACGCACAGATACGCAGTATTTT
>.|TRBJ1-5|TRBV19|.
CASSKPGSNQPQHF
TGTGCCAGTAGTAAACCCGGGAGCAATCAGCCCCAGCATTTT
>.|TRBJ1-5|TRBV15|.
CATSEQGNRGNQPQHF
TGTGCCACCAGCGAACAGGGTAATCGGGGCAATCAGCCCCAGCATTTT
>TRBD1|TRBJ2-7|TRBV10-2|.
CASTQGAVEQYF
TGCGCCAGCACCCAGGGGGCAGTCGAGCAGTACTTC
>TRBD2|TRBJ2-1|TRBV19|.
CASSAPAGGYNEQFF
TGTGCCAGTAGTGCCCCAGCGGGGGGGTACAATGAGCAGTTCTTC
>TRBD1|TRBJ2-7|TRBV19|.
CASSTPGTGSYEQYF
TGTGCCAGTAGTACCCCCGGGACAGGGAGCTACGAGCAGTACTTC
>.|TRBJ1-1|TRBV7-9|.
CASSLQGPNTEAFF
TGTGCCAGCAGCTTACAGGGGCCGAACACTGAAGCTTTCTTT
>.|TRBJ2-2|TRBV7-8|.
CAGRGRTGELFF
TGTGCCGGGCGGGGGCGCACCGGGGAGCTGTTTTTT
>.|TRBJ2-7|TRBV2|.
CASSDRRDTRGEQYF
TGTGCCAGCAGTGATCGCCGGGACACCCGAGGGGAGCAATACTTC
>TRBD1|TRBJ2-7|TRBV29-1|.
CSVPGLQGKGQYF
TGCAGCGTTCCCGGCTTACAGGGGAAGGGGCAGTACTTC
>TRBD2|TRBJ2-1|TRBV30|.
CAWSPGLGKWEQFF
TGTGCCTGGAGCCCGGGACTAGGGAAGTGGGAGCAGTTCTTC
>.|TRBJ1-5|TRBV6-5|.
CASRVGWASNQPQHF
TGTGCCAGCAGGGTGGGCTGGGCTAGCAATCAGCCCCAGCATTTT
>TRBD1|TRBJ1-5|TRBV27|few
CASSINRGVGQPQHF
TGTGCCAGCAGTATAAACAGGGGCGTGGGTCAGCCCCAGCATTTT
>.|TRBJ2-7|TRBV2|.
CATRGTDYEQYF
TGTGCCACCCGGGGGACAGACTACGAGCAGTACTTC
>TRBD1|TRBJ1-3|TRBV7-9|few
CASIRGNGNTIYF
TGTGCCAGCATCAGGGGGAACGGAAACACCATATATTTT
>TRBD2|TRBJ2-1|TRBV2|.
CASSVTSGGAWNEQFF
TGTGCCAGCAGCGTGACTAGCGGGGGGGCCTGGAATGAGCAGTTCTTC
>TRBD1|TRBJ1-5|TRBV4-3|.
CASSHYDDRANQPQHF
TGCGCCAGCAGCCACTACGACGACAGGGCGAATCAGCCCCAGCATTTT
>TRBD1|TRBJ1-2|TRBV4-3|.
CASSQEGTGVGYTF
TGCGCCAGCAGCCAAGAAGGGACAGGGGTTGGCTACACCTTC
>TRBD2|TRBJ2-7|TRBV27|.
CASSLGTSGRGEQYF
TGTGCCAGCAGTTTAGGGACTAGCGGGAGAGGGGAGCAGTACTTC
>TRBD1|TRBJ2-7|TRBV7-2|.
CASSPRDRGPNEQYF
TGTGCCAGCAGCCCCCGGGACAGGGGGCCCAACGAGCAGTACTTC